These T cell receptor beta chains were read from a single sample in a study of human T cells and chemical hapten exposure. TCRdb passed the RACE reads through MiXCR, listing each CDR3 protein once. This sample has 210,000 or so distinct CDR3 sequences, with 20% to 25% found just once. The sample in question was whole blood, obtained in connection with sensitization to the hapten diphenylcyclopropenone (DPC). These receptors were collected from a woman between 40 and 50 years old with alopecia areata. Some clones in this sample may be carry-over from other donors' samples. Each CDR3 is given with its conserved first and last residue. The D gene is left open where the match is weak. Part of the rows lack a size; the others show once, few, many or a class for expanded clones.

d_gene	v_gene	abundance	j_gene	CDR3nt	CDR3aa
.	TRBV27	few	TRBJ1-1	TGTGCCAGCAGGAGGCCTTTGAACACTGAAGCTTTCTTT	CASRRPLNTEAFF
TRBD2	TRBV20-1	.	TRBJ2-1	TGCAGTGCTAGAACTAGCGATGAGCAGTTCTTC	CSARTSDEQFF
TRBD1	TRBV28	few	TRBJ1-3	TGTGCCAGCAGTCTTGACAGGGATTTCTCTGGAAACACCATATATTTT	CASSLDRDFSGNTIYF
TRBD2	TRBV20-1	.	TRBJ2-5	TGCAGTGCTAGACTCGGACTAGCGGGAGCTGGAGAGACCCAGTACTTC	CSARLGLAGAGETQYF
TRBD1	TRBV6-4	many	TRBJ2-1	TGTGCCAGCAGTGACTCGACAGGGGGCTACAATGAGCAGTTCTTC	CASSDSTGGYNEQFF
.	TRBV28	.	TRBJ2-7	TGTGCCAGCAGTTTATTTGGGAGTTATAGCTCCTACGAGCAGTACTTC	CASSLFGSYSSYEQYF
TRBD1	TRBV10-3	once	TRBJ1-1	TGTGCCATCAGTGGGCCGGGACAGGGGGGCACTGAAGCTTTCTTT	CAISGPGQGGTEAFF
TRBD1	TRBV7-2	few	TRBJ2-3	TGTGCCAGCAGCCCCGGACAGGGGCCAGATACGCAGTATTTT	CASSPGQGPDTQYF
TRBD2	TRBV12-3/TRBV12-4	.	TRBJ2-1	TGTGCCAGCAGCCTGGGGACTAACCACTACAATGAGCAGTTCTTC	CASSLGTNHYNEQFF
.	TRBV28	.	TRBJ2-3	TGTGCCAGCAGTTGGACGACAGGACGCACAGATACGCAGTATTTT	CASSWTTGRTDTQYF
.	TRBV6-2/TRBV6-3	few	TRBJ1-1	TGTGCCAGCAGCTACGCGCTAGGAACAGCCTCCACTGAAGCTTTCTTT	CASSYALGTASTEAFF
.	TRBV29-1	many	TRBJ2-3	TGCAGCGGGGACTGCCGCAGCACAGATACGCAGTATTTT	CSGDCRSTDTQYF
.	TRBV5-1	.	TRBJ1-5	TGCGCCAGCAGCTTGCGTGGGGATCGCAATCAGCCCCAGCATTTT	CASSLRGDRNQPQHF
TRBD2	TRBV20-1	few	TRBJ2-1	TGCAGTGCTAGACCAGCTAGCGGGAGTGGTGGGAATGAGCAGTTCTTC	CSARPASGSGGNEQFF
TRBD1	TRBV6-1	.	TRBJ1-2	TGTGCCAGCACTCACAGGGGCAGGGACAACTATGGCTACACCTTC	CASTHRGRDNYGYTF
.	TRBV20-1	.	TRBJ2-3	TGCAGTGCCACCCACAGCTTCACAGATACGCAGTATTTT	CSATHSFTDTQYF
TRBD2	TRBV27	.	TRBJ2-3	TGTGCCAGCAGAACGGGGGGGGCGGAAGATACGCAGTATTTT	CASRTGGAEDTQYF
TRBD1	TRBV7-2	.	TRBJ1-4	TGTGCCAGCAGCTTAGCGTCAGGGGGCGCGAATGAAAAACTGTTTTTT	CASSLASGGANEKLFF
TRBD2	TRBV24-1	.	TRBJ2-1	TGTGCCACCAGTGTAGCGGGAGGGATCTACAATGAGCAGTTCTTC	CATSVAGGIYNEQFF
.	TRBV27	.	TRBJ2-7	TGTGCCAGCAGTTCGCCAGGGCACTCCTACGAGCAGTACTTC	CASSSPGHSYEQYF
.	TRBV7-9	.	TRBJ2-3	TGTGCCAGCAGCTCTCCGGCCAGGGCGGGCACCAGCACAGATACGCAGTATTTT	CASSSPARAGTSTDTQYF
.	TRBV20-1	few	TRBJ2-7	TGCAGTACGTCCGATAGCGGCTTGACCTCCTACGAGCAGTACTTC	CSTSDSGLTSYEQYF
.	TRBV4-2	.	TRBJ1-6	TGTGCCAGCAGCCAAGATAGCAATGCCTATAATTCACCCCTCCACTTT	CASSQDSNAYNSPLHF
.	TRBV18	.	TRBJ2-1	TGTGCCAGCTCACCCGCCCCCGAGAATGAGCAGTTCTTC	CASSPAPENEQFF
.	TRBV12-3/TRBV12-4	many	TRBJ2-7	TGTGCCAGCAGCCCGACAGGAGGGCACTACGAGCAGTACTTC	CASSPTGGHYEQYF
TRBD1	TRBV20-1	many	TRBJ2-7	TGCAGTGCTAGAGGACAGGGGACTGTTTACGAGCAGTACTTC	CSARGQGTVYEQYF
TRBD2	TRBV12-3/TRBV12-4	.	TRBJ2-2	TGTGCCAGCACCTCCCGACTAGCGGGAGACACCGGGGAGCTGTTTTTT	CASTSRLAGDTGELFF
.	TRBV12-3/TRBV12-4	.	TRBJ1-2	TGTGCCAGCACCATTAAGACACCCTATGGCTACACCTTC	CASTIKTPYGYTF
TRBD2	TRBV7-2	few	TRBJ2-5	TGTGCCAGCAGCTCAGCGGGAGGGAGGCAAGAGACCCAGTACTTC	CASSSAGGRQETQYF
TRBD1	TRBV29-1	.	TRBJ1-2	TGCAGCGTTTCAGGGGGGGACGGCTATGGCTACACCTTC	CSVSGGDGYGYTF
.	TRBV28	few	TRBJ2-7	TGTGCCAGCAGTTCCGGCCGACTAGACGCAACGTGGTCCTACGAGCAGTACTTC	CASSSGRLDATWSYEQYF
TRBD2	TRBV7-2	few	TRBJ2-3	TGTGCCAGCAGCTTGGGGGATCTAGCGGGAGGGTTCACAGATACGCAGTATTTT	CASSLGDLAGGFTDTQYF
.	TRBV7-2	.	TRBJ2-1	TGTGCCAGCAGCTTCTTACAGGGCAATGAGCAGTTCTTC	CASSFLQGNEQFF
.	TRBV28	few	TRBJ2-2	TGTGCCAGCAGTTTATGGGGCTCCGGGGAGCTGTTTTTT	CASSLWGSGELFF
.	TRBV28	.	TRBJ2-3	TGTGCCAGCAGTTCCTTGGGGAGCACAGATACGCAGTATTTT	CASSSLGSTDTQYF
TRBD1	TRBV6-5	few	TRBJ1-6	TGTGCCAGCAATAGAGACAGGGGGCGCGATTCACCCCTCCACTTT	CASNRDRGRDSPLHF
TRBD1	TRBV28	few	TRBJ1-6	TGTGCCAGCAGTAGTGGGGACAGGGGGACATATTCACCCCTCCACTTT	CASSSGDRGTYSPLHF
.	TRBV18	.	TRBJ2-7	TGTGCCAGCTCACCACCCGGCAAGAGGGACGAGCAGTACTTC	CASSPPGKRDEQYF
TRBD2	TRBV9	.	TRBJ2-2	TGTGCCAGCAGCAGTAGCGGGAGAGGAAACACCGGGGAGCTGTTTTTT	CASSSSGRGNTGELFF
.	TRBV10-3	.	TRBJ1-2	TGTGCCATCAGTGAGTCTGGCGGCTATGGCTACACCTTC	CAISESGGYGYTF